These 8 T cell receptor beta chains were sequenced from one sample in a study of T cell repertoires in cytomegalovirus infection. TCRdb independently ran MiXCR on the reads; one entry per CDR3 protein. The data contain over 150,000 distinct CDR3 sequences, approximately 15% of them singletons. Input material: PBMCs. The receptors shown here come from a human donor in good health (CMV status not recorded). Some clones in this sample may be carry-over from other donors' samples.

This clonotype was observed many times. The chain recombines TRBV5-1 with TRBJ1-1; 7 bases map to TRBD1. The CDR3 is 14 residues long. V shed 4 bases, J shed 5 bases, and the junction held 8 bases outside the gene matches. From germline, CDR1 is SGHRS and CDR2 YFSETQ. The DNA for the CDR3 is TGCGCCAGCAGCCGTAACAGGGGAGAGACTGAAGCTTTCTTT. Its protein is CASSRNRGETEAFF.

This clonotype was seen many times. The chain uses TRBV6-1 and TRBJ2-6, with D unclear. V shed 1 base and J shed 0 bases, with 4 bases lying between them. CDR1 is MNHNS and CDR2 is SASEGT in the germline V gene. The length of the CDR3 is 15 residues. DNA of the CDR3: TGTGCCAGCAGTGAAGACAGCTCTGGGGCCAACGTCCTGACTTTC. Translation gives CASSEDSSGANVLTF.

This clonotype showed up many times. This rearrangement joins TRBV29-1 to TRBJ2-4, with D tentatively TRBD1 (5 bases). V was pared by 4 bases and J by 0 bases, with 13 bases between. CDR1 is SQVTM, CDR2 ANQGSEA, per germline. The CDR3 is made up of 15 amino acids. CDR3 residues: CSVGSSDRAKNIQYF. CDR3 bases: TGCAGCGTTGGGAGTTCCGACAGAGCCAAAAACATTCAGTACTTC.

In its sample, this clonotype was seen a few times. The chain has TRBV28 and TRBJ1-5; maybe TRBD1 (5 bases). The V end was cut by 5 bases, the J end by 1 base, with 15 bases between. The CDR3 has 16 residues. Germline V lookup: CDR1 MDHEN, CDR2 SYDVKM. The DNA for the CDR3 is TGTGCCAGCAGTCTCTGGGGGGGGAAAAGCAATCAGCCCCAGCATTTT. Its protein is CASSLWGGKSNQPQHF.

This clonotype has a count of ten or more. The CDR3 loop reads CASSLEGPKKETQYF. CDR3 DNA: TGTGCCAGCAGCTTAGAGGGACCGAAGAAAGAGACCCAGTACTTC. J is TRBJ2-5 and V is TRBV7-9; D tentatively reads TRBD1 or TRBD2 (5 bases each). Deletions cut 1 base from V and 3 bases from J, with 12 bases between. The CDR3 consists of 15 residues. Germline V gene sequence: CDR1 SEHNR, CDR2 FQNEAQ (reference sequence).

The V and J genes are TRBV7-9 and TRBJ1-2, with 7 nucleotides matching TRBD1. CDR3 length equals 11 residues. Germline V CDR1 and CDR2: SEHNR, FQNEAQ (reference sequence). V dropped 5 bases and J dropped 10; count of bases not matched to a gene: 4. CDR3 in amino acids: CASSRTGAYTF. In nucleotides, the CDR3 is TGTGCCAGCAGCCGCACAGGGGCCTACACCTTC.

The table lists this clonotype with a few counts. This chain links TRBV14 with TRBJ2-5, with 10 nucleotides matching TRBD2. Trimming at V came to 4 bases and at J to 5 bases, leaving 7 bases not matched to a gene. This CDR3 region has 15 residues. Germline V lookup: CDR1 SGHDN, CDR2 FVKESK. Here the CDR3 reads CASSLLLAGVETQYF. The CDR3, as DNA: TGTGCCAGCAGCCTTCTCCTAGCGGGAGTTGAGACCCAGTACTTC. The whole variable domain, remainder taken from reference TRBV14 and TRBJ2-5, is EAGVTQFPSHSVIEKGQTVTLRCDPISGHDNLYWYRRVMGKEIKFLLHFVKESKQDESGMPNNRFLAERTGGTYSTLKVQPAELEDSGVYFCASSLLLAGVETQYFGPGTRLLVL.

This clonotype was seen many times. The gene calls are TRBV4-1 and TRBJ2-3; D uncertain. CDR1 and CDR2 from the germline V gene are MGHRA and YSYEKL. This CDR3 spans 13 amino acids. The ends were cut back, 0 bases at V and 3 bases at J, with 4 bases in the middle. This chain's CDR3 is CASSQEFTDTQYF. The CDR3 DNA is TGCGCCAGCAGCCAAGAGTTTACAGATACGCAGTATTTT.